This TCR beta chain was identified in a study of identical twins. TCRdb used MiXCR to reprocess the 5' RACE reads, holding one entry per CDR3 protein. This table holds around 100,000 distinct CDR3 sequences, 5.9% found once. This clonotype was detected only a few times. The V gene's germline CDR1 is DFQATT and CDR2 SNEGSKA (reference sequence). This CDR3 contains 13 residues. With 4 bases removed from V and 1 base from J, the gap between germline ends came to 10 bases. Material for sequencing was memory T cells sorted from blood. The TCR originated in a woman between 45 and 65 years old in good health. The chain carries TRBV20-1 and TRBJ1-1; tentative D call: TRBD1 (5 bases). CDR3 sequence reads: CSATEGTNTEAFF. In nucleotides, the CDR3 is TGCAGTGCTACGGAGGGGACGAACACTGAAGCTTTCTTT.